The source of this TCR beta chain is a study of blood T cell repertoires in COVID-19. At the level of the study: The samples span acute and convalescent COVID-19 from the United States, Italy and Spain. Nucleic acid was either cDNA or gDNA, and it came from T cells, B-cell-depleted T cells, or PBMCs.

The CDR3 is 16 amino acids. Germline values: CDR1 SQVTM, CDR2 ANQGSEA. Per the original methods: Scientists estimated how many nucleated cells there were by amplifying reference gene primers. TCRdb's copy holds only in-frame clones and misses some; the assay was immunoSEQ multiplex PCR. For V, J and clone size, that table is used; D and trimming come from the DNA. The sample carries approximately 69,000 clones, 80% to 90% recorded once. This clonotype originated in a woman in her 70s with acute or convalescent COVID-19. The sample taken for sequencing was peripheral blood. The chain couples TRBV29-1 to TRBJ1-5; 10 bases match TRBD1. The CDR3 coding sequence is TGCGCCTCCTCCGGGACAGGGGATTTCACCGATCAGCCCCAGCATTTT. Residues: CASSGTGDFTDQPQHF.